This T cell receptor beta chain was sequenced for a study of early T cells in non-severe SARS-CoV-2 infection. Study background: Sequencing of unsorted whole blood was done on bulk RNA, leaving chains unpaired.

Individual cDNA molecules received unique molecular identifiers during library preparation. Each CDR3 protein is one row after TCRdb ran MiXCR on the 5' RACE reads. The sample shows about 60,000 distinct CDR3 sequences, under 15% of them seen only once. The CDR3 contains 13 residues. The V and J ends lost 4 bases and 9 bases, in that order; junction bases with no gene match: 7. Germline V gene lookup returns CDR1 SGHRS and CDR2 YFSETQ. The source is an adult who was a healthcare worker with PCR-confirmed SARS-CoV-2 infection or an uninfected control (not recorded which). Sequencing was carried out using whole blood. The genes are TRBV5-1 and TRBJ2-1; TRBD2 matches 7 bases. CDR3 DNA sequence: TGCGCCAGCAGCCCTCTAAGGGAGGGTGAGCAGTTCTTC. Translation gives CASSPLREGEQFF.